These T cell receptor beta chains were read from a single sample in a study of blood T cell repertoires in COVID-19. Measured with immunoSEQ multiplex PCR; TCRdb has only the in-frame clones, and not every one. The data hold approximately 490,000 clones, with about 85% observed a single time. The sequencing input was PBMCs or T cells enriched from blood (not recorded which). These receptors were collected from a woman aged 18-30 years who had recovered from COVID-19. CDR3s include the opening cysteine and the closing phenylalanine or tryptophan. Each record gives: V gene, CDR3 protein.

TRBV7-2,CASSLARETDTQYF
TRBV3-1/TRBV3-2,CASSQFRSDEKLFF
TRBV11-3,CASSLDRGGENEQFF
TRBV3-1/TRBV3-2,CASSLAEDYGYTF
TRBV11-2,CASSRGAYGYTF
TRBV6-5,CASTGQINQPQHF
TRBV6-5,CASSYSSGGYEQYF
TRBV5-5,CASSLAVYSSTDTQYF
TRBV10-3,CAISDSNEKLFF
TRBV5-1,CASSLAGGALSGELFF
TRBV2,CAGRGNTEAFF
TRBV4-1,CASSHVGRGGHNEQFF
TRBV3-1/TRBV3-2,CASSQQGIQETQYF
TRBV30,CAWSVYRGASNQPQHF
TRBV28,CASSLTPPSGGRTDTQYF
TRBV19,CASSIGPLGGYADTQYF
TRBV27,CASSLSGTGDNSPLHF
TRBV24-1,CATSEATGSGGYTF
TRBV5-1,CASSDTGSYEQYF
TRBV28,CASSFTAGGYGYTF
TRBV23-1,CARRNYLQGCEAFF
TRBV7-2,CASSLGGQHNEQFF
TRBV12-3/TRBV12-4,CASSPRGNQPQHF
TRBV7-3,CASSFGQLVNQPQHF
TRBV18,CASSQDRGENEKLFF
TRBV5-5,CASTSGSGATGELFF
TRBV7-2,CASSPGLAVKETQYF
TRBV5-1,CASSLSAGDEKLFF
TRBV12-5,CASGLTDPGQGVGSYNEQFF
TRBV30,CAWSAGTSPTGELFF
TRBV27,CASSLSTSGGLQYF
TRBV30,CAWSPFSDRGRDGYTF
TRBV24-1,CATSDQGGQSSGANVLTF
TRBV27,CASSSGGTYNEQFF
TRBV10-1,CASYLTGSSSYEQYF
TRBV7-9,CASSFKGTGTYGYTF
TRBV5-1,CASSSLAGGLGSAGELFF
TRBV28,CASSFGTANYGYTF
TRBV4-1,CASSPGQGPDTQYF
TRBV5-1,CASSLGQGRQETQYF
TRBV10-2,CASWEYQGRENGYTF
TRBV27,CASSFGVSGKNIQYF
TRBV3-1/TRBV3-2,CASSLRGQSSYNEQFF
TRBV7-9,CASRSLGGTEAFF
TRBV6-5,CASSYSTGTGNTIYF
TRBV28,CASSSILDSRGEKLFF
TRBV30,CAWSVIVPGGELFF
TRBV29-1,CSVVPDRGGGYTF
TRBV5-1,CASSFSQVGTSFPDTQYF
TRBV27,CASSWSQGNYGYTF
TRBV2,CASSVDSGSYEQYF
TRBV7-8,CASKLTGASSYNEQFF
TRBV19,CASSIGRLEGGEEKLFF
TRBV19,CASSMFSGPQHF
TRBV5-6,CASSTTGGNQPQHF
TRBV28,CASSLTGAEAFF
TRBV7-8,CASSLGTGRDQPQHF
TRBV6-5,CASSPLGQGGEAFF
TRBV19,CASSIDLLAGDDKNIQYF